This T cell receptor beta chain was sequenced for a study of blood T cells in healthy people across ages. This clonotype has a handful of counts. Primed by a sample-barcoded 5' primer and a J-beta primer mix, a second PCR proceeded for about 6 to 11 cycles. TCRdb independently ran MiXCR on the 5' RACE reads; one entry per CDR3 protein. This table holds around 780,000 distinct CDR3 sequences, 20% to 30% found once. These data were likewise used in another study, on T cells of mothers and their children.

The TCR comes from a boy aged 5 to 17 in good health. Sequences were obtained from blood.

The CDR3 bases are TGTGCCACCAGTGACCCAAAGACTAGCCCGGAGACCCAGTACTTC. Encoded protein: CATSDPKTSPETQYF. The rearrangement links TRBV24-1 to TRBJ2-1; 7 bases agree with TRBD2. The assigned J gene may be wrong: the sequence end matches TRBJ2-5 better. CDR1 and CDR2 (germline): KGHDR, SFDVKD. CDR3 length equals 15 residues.